This note documents a single TCR beta chain sequence. The antigen remains undetermined. In the same sample, other DNA sequences code for this CDR3. The CDR3 sequence is 14 residues long. Germline CDR1 and CDR2: SEHNR and FQNEAQ (reference sequence). V lost 1 base, J lost 1 base, and 7 bases lay in between. The test was conducted at deep level. Sequenced by immunoSEQ multiplex PCR; TCRdb stores in-frame clones only, minus some. The sample comprises more than 1,200,000 clones, about 98.5% of which are singletons, and about 0.4% rests with the top ten. The record originates from a study of shared clonotypes between healthy human individuals. Study-level results: Memory subsets generally showed lower estimated richness than naive subsets. Rarefaction exposed incomplete sorted-subset sequencing despite large depth.

It was into CD45RA+ naive and CD45RA-negative memory subsets that the CD4+ cells were split. Sequenced: naive CD4+ T cells sorted from blood. Documented subset: CD45RA+ positively selected. The rearrangement links TRBV7-9 to TRBJ1-1; D remains unclear. The source is a man aged 30 to 39 in good health. In nucleotides, the CDR3 is TGTGCCAGCAGCTTAGTGGCGGAGAACACTGAAGCTTTCTTT. Amino acid sequence: CASSLVAENTEAFF.